The T cell receptor (beta chain) under discussion was sequenced for a study of breast tumors, draining lymph nodes, adjacent tissues. Study observations and caveats: The lymph node origin of tumor T cells was framed as consistent with a hypothesis, not demonstrated. Tumor and nontumor repertoires were significantly more similar in luminal-like than in basal-like breast cancer. Compared with lymph nodes, tumors were less diverse; compared with nontumor tissue, more. Findings are consistent with lymph node origin and intratumoral expansion of most tumor T cells.

Each CDR3 protein gets one entry after TCRdb re-called the multiplex PCR reads with MiXCR. This sample carries over 200,000 distinct CDR3 sequences, under 35% of them seen once, and the ten largest clones take under 4.5%. About this clonotype itself: Its target is unknown. A clone one base away is much larger, so this may be a read error.

Breast cancer patients provided tissue from their axillary draining lymph nodes. The CDR3 contains 14 residues. Per the germline V gene, CDR1 is SGHTS and CDR2 is YDEGEE. The sequence came from a female donor with breast cancer. Some clones in this sample may be carry-over from other donors' samples. Material for sequencing was axillary lymph node tissue. The rearrangement links TRBV5-8 to TRBJ1-2, with 7 positions matching TRBD1. CDR3 in DNA: TGTCCCAGCAGCTTTCTAGGGGGCGCGTATGGCTACACCTTC. Its translation: CPSSFLGGAYGYTF.